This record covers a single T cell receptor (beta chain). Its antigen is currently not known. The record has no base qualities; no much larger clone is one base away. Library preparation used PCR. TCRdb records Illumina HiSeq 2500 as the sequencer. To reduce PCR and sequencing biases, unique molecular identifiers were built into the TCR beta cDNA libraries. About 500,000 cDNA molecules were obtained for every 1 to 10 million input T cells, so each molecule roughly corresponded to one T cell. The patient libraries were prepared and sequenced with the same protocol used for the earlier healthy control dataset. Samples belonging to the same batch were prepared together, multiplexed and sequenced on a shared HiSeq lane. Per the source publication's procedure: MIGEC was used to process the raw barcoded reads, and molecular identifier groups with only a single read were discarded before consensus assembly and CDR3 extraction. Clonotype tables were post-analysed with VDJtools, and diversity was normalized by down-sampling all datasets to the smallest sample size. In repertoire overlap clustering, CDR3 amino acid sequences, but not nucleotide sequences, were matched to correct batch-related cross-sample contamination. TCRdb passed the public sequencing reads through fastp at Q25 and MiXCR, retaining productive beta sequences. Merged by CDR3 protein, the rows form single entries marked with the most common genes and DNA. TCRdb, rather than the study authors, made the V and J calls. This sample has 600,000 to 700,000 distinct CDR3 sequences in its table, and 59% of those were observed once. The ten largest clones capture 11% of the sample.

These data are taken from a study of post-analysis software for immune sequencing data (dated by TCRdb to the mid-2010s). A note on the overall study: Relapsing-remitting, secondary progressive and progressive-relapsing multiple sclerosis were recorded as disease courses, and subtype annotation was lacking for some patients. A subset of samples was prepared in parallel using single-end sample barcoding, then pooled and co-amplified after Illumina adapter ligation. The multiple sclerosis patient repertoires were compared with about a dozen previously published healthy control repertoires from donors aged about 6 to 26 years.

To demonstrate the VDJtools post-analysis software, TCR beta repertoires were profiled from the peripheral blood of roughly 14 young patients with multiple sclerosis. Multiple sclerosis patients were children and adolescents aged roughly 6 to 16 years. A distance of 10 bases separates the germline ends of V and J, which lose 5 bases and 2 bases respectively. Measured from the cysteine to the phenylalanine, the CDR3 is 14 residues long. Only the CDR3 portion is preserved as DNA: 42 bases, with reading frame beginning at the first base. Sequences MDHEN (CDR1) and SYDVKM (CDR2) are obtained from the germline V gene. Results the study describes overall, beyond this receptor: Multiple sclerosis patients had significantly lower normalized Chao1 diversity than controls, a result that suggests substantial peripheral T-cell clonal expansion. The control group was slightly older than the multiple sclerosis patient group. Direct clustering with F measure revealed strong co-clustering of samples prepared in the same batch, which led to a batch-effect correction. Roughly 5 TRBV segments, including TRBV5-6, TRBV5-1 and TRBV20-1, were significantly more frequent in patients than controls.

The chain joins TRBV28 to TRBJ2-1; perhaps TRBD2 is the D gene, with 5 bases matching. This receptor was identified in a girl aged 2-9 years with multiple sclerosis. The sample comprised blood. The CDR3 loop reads CASSPPGTYNEQFF. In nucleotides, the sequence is TGTGCCAGCAGTCCCCCCGGGACCTACAATGAGCAGTTCTTC.